The next 14 T cell receptor beta chains were all read from a single sample in a study of beta chain features in type 1 diabetes. Expressed TCRB transcripts were sequenced because the isolated RNA had all been reverse transcribed beforehand. Profiling relied on immunoSEQ multiplex PCR, and the TCRdb table lists in-frame clones only, not all of them. Among 330,000 or so clones listed, around an eighth were seen once. Their target antigens are unknown. General study results and limits: Among patients with Type 1 diabetes, TCRB CDR3s were moderately but significantly shorter in every one of the four CD4+ subsets.

What was sequenced was naive CD4+ T cells from blood. The receptors derive from a woman aged 18-29 years with type 1 diabetes.

A few counts support this clone. The chain couples TRBV18 to TRBJ2-1, with D tentatively TRBD2 (6 bases). With 1 base removed from V and 8 bases from J, the gap between germline ends came to 9 bases. This CDR3 is built from 13 residues. CDR1 and CDR2 (germline): KGHSH, LQKENI. The CDR3 protein is CASSPLREDEQFF. CDR3 nucleotide sequence: TGTGCCAGCTCACCACTGAGGGAGGATGAGCAGTTCTTC.

The rearrangement joins TRBV29-1 to TRBJ2-3, with unresolved D. Germline CDR1 and CDR2: SQVTM and ANQGSEA. The CDR3 runs 13 residues. V was shortened by 2 bases and J by 2 bases, with 8 bases between the two germline ends. As DNA, the CDR3 is TGCAGCGTTGAACAGGTTTTCACAGATACGCAGTATTTT. Its translation is CSVEQVFTDTQYF.

This chain joins TRBV5-1 and TRBJ2-5; D is unclear. There are 15 residues in the CDR3. Between the trimmed V and J ends, which lost 4 bases and 1 base, there was a span of 14 bases. Germline loops: CDR1 SGHRS, CDR2 YFSETQ. As DNA, the CDR3 is TGCGCCAGCAGCCCCCCGGTGTCGGTCCAAGAGACCCAGTACTTC. Encoded protein: CASSPPVSVQETQYF.

V and J are TRBV29-1 and TRBJ2-3; TRBD1 matches at 9 bases. V dropped 3 bases and J dropped 0; count of bases not matched to a gene: 1. The CDR3 extends over 14 amino acids. Germline CDR1 is SQVTM and CDR2 is ANQGSEA. The CDR3 loop reads CSVETGGSTDTQYF. In nucleotides, the CDR3 is TGCAGCGTTGAGACAGGGGGAAGCACAGATACGCAGTATTTT.

Only a few counts were recorded for this clone. The V call is TRBV19, the J call TRBJ2-3, with D possibly TRBD2 on 5 matching bases. Trimming took off 6 bases at V and 2 bases at J, with 9 bases between the two ends. The V gene's germline CDR1 is LNHDA and CDR2 SQIVND (reference sequence). The CDR3 has 13 residues. The CDR3 sequence is CASSLTITDTQYF. The CDR3 DNA follows: TGTGCCAGTAGCCTGACTATCACAGATACGCAGTATTTT.

This clone has more than one count but fewer than ten. CDR3 DNA: TGCGCCAGCAGTGATACCGGGACAGGGCTCGACGAGCAGTACTTC. Protein product: CASSDTGTGLDEQYF. The genes are TRBV10-1 and TRBJ2-7; 9 nucleotides agree with TRBD1. CDR3 length: 15 amino acids. Germline CDR1 reads WNHNN; CDR2 reads SYGVQD (reference sequence). Trimming cost V 3 bases and J 5 bases; bases outside gene matches: 8.

This rearrangement joins TRBV23-1 to TRBJ1-6; 8 positions match TRBD1. TRBV23-1 counts as an open reading frame of uncertain function. This CDR3 is 15 amino acids long. Germline trimming cut 8 bases from V and 7 bases from J; bases unmatched to any gene: 10. DNA for the CDR3: TGCGCCAGCGGAACAGGGGGTCCGGGGAATTCACCCCTCCACTTT. Residues: CASGTGGPGNSPLHF.

This clone was seen more than once but under ten times. V and J are TRBV28 and TRBJ2-7; TRBD1 aligns across 7 bases. Germline V gives CDR1 MDHEN, CDR2 SYDVKM. J lost 4 bases, V lost 6 bases, and 12 bases had no gene match. The CDR3 consists of 15 residues. CDR3 sequence reads: CASSSPGQFPYEQYF. DNA for the CDR3: TGTGCCAGCAGCTCACCGGGACAGTTTCCTTACGAGCAGTACTTC.

This clone was detected once. The CDR3 bases are TGTGCCAGCAGTCCTGGGACTAGCGGGAGATCTGAGCAGTTCTTC. Its translation is CASSPGTSGRSEQFF. The gene calls are TRBV6-5 and TRBJ2-1, with TRBD2 identical over 14 bases. Germline-derived CDR1 and CDR2 are MNHEY and SVGAGI. CDR3 length: 15 residues. Germline trimming cut 5 bases from V and 9 bases from J; bases unmatched to any gene: 6.

This chain links TRBV5-5 with TRBJ2-3; possibly TRBD2 for D (6 bases). The CDR3 loop spans 16 amino acids. Germline CDR1 SGHKS, CDR2 YYEKEE (reference sequence). Deletions cut 0 bases from V and 2 bases from J, with 13 bases between. The CDR3 here is CASSLAAGLNTDTQYF. The CDR3 nucleotides are TGTGCCAGCAGCTTGGCCGCAGGACTAAACACAGATACGCAGTATTTT.

The V call is TRBV12-5, the J call TRBJ2-5, with TRBD2 as a possible D gene (5 bases). CDR3 length: 15 residues. The V end was cut by 11 bases, the J end by 0 bases, with 19 bases between. The V gene's germline CDR1 is LGHNT and CDR2 FRNRAP. The CDR3 reads CAPLPRRGYQETQYF. For the CDR3, the DNA is TGTGCTCCTCTCCCCCGCCGAGGGTACCAAGAGACCCAGTACTTC.

The J gene is TRBJ2-7, the V gene TRBV5-6; the match to TRBD1 covers 7 bases. Germline values: CDR1 SGHDT, CDR2 YYEEEE. The CDR3 is 16 amino acids. The V gene end was trimmed by 1 base and the J gene end by 4 bases; junction bases not matched to a gene: 11. CDR3 in DNA: TGTGCCAGCAGCTTGACACCGACAGGGTTAGTTTACGAGCAGTACTTC. Translated, it gives CASSLTPTGLVYEQYF.

The rearrangement links TRBV15 to TRBJ1-1; 9 nucleotides line up with TRBD1. The CDR3 is 19 residues long. Germline V gene lookup returns CDR1 LNHNV and CDR2 YYDKDF (reference sequence). The V segment lost 8 bases and the J segment 1 base; nucleotides outside the gene matches: 20. CDR3 nucleotide sequence: TGTGCCACCCGAATAGGGACAGGGACCGTTTGGGAAGCGAACACTGAAGCTTTCTTT. It is translated as CATRIGTGTVWEANTEAFF.

This clone occurred a few times. The chain links TRBV6-5 to TRBJ2-1, with D perhaps TRBD2 (6 bases). Germline CDR1 reads MNHEY; CDR2 reads SVGAGI. The CDR3 loop spans 14 amino acids. Trimming shortened V by 2 bases and J by 6 bases, and 11 bases separated the two germline ends. The CDR3 loop is CASSYAGPLNEQFF. The CDR3 DNA reads TGTGCCAGCAGTTACGCGGGACCCCTCAATGAGCAGTTCTTC.